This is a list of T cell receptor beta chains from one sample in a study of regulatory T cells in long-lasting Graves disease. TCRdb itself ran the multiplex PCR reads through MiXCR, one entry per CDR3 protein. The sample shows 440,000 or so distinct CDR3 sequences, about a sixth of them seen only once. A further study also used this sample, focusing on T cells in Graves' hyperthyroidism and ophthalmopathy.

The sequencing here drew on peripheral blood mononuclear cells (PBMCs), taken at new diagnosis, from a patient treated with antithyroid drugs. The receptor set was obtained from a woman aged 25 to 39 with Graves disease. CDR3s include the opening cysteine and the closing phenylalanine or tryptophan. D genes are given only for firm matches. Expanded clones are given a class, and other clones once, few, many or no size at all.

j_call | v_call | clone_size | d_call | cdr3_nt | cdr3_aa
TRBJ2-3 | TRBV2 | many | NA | TGTGCCAGCCCGAGGTCACCCCGCACAGATACGCAGTATTTT | CASPRSPRTDTQYF
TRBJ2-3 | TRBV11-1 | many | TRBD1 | TGTGCCAGCAGCTTCTTAGCCTCCGGGACAGGACATCCTAGCACAGATACGCAGTATTTT | CASSFLASGTGHPSTDTQYF
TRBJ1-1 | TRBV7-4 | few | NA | TGTGCCAGCACGGGATCAGGGCACCACACTGAAGCTTTCTTT | CASTGSGHHTEAFF
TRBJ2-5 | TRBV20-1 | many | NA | TGCAGTGCTAGCCCGGGACTCCAAGAGACCCAGTACTTC | CSASPGLQETQYF
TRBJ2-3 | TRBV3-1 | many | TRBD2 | TGTGCCAGCAGCCCAAAGGCTAGCGGGAGGTTGGCAGATACGCAGTATTTT | CASSPKASGRLADTQYF
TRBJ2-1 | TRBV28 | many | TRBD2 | TGTGCCAGCAGCCCATACCTAGCGGAGGCCTACAATGAGCAGTTCTTC | CASSPYLAEAYNEQFF
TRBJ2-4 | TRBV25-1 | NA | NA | TGTGCCAGCAGTGAAGCGTGGAGAGGAAAAAACATTCAGTACTTC | CASSEAWRGKNIQYF
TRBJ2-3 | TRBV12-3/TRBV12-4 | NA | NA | TGTGCCAGCAGTCGGACATCTAATACGCAGTATTTT | CASSRTSNTQYF
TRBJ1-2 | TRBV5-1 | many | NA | TGCGCCAGCAGCTTGGCCCAGGTGGCTAACTATGGCTACACCTTC | CASSLAQVANYGYTF
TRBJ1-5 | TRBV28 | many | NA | TGTGCCAGCAGTGGGACGTTTAGCAATCAGCCCCAGCATTTT | CASSGTFSNQPQHF
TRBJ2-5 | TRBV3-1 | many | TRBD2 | TGTGCCAGCAACCCCGACGGGGGGAAAGAGACCCAGTACTTC | CASNPDGGKETQYF
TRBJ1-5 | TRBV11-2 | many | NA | TGTGCCAGCAGATTGAGGGGCGACGGGCAGCCCCAGCATTTT | CASRLRGDGQPQHF
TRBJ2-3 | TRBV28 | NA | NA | TGTGCCAGCAGTGTAATTAGCGGTAACATGGATACGCAGTATTTT | CASSVISGNMDTQYF
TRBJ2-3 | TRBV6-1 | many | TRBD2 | TGTGCCAGCATGAGGCTAGCGGGCACAGATACGCAGTATTTT | CASMRLAGTDTQYF
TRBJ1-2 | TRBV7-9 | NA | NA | TGTGCCAGCAGCCCGACAGAAGCTAACTATGGCTACACCTTC | CASSPTEANYGYTF
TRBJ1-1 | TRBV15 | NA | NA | TGTGCCACCAGCAGAGGTACAGGGCCGGGAGTGAACACTGAAGCTTTCTTT | CATSRGTGPGVNTEAFF
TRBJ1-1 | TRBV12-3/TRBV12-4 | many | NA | TGTGCCAGCAGCCTAGCGATGGAAAGTCTGGGGTTATGGACTGAAGCTTTCTTT | CASSLAMESLGLWTEAFF
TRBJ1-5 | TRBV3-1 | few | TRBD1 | TGTGCCAGCAGCCAAGTGGCAGGGGGGAATCAGCCCCAGCATTTT | CASSQVAGGNQPQHF
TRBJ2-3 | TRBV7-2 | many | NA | TGTGCCAGCAGCGTATACAGTCCCCGGACAGATACGCAGTATTTT | CASSVYSPRTDTQYF
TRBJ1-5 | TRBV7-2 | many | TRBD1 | TGTGCCAGCAGCGTCGTACAGGGGAATCAGCCCCAGCATTTT | CASSVVQGNQPQHF
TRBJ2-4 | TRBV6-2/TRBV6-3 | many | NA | TGTGCCAGCAGTTACTCGATCTCAATAGGGGAAGACATTCAGTACTTC | CASSYSISIGEDIQYF
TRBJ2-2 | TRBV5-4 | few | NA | TGTGCCAGCAGCCTGGGTAGGGAGACCGGGGAGCTGTTTTTT | CASSLGRETGELFF
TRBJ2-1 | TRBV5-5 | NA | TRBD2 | TGTGCCAGCAGCGAGGAGCGGGAAGATAATGAGCAGTTCTTC | CASSEEREDNEQFF
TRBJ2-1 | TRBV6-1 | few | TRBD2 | TGTGCCAGCAGTCCGGTGTGGACTAGCGGGAGATCGGGTAATGAGCAGTTCTTC | CASSPVWTSGRSGNEQFF
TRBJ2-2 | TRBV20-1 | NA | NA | TGCAGTGCCATACCCCCGACAGCGACCGGGGAGCTGTTTTTT | CSAIPPTATGELFF
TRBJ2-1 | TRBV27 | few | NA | TGTGCCAGCAGTTTATTTGGGAACCCATACAATGAGCAGTTCTTC | CASSLFGNPYNEQFF
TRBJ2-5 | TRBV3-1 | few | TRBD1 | TGTGCCAGCAGCCCTCCGGACAGGGGGGAGACCCAGTACTTC | CASSPPDRGETQYF
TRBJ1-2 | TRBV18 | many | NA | TGTGCCAGCTCACGGGGGGCCCGTGGCTACACCTTC | CASSRGARGYTF
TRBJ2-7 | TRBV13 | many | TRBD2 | TGTGCCAGCAGCCCGACGGGGACTAGCGGGAGCAGGGAGCAGTACTTC | CASSPTGTSGSREQYF